This note documents a single T cell receptor (beta chain) sequence. This CDR3 is 13 amino acids long. Germline CDR1 is ENHRY and CDR2 is SYGVKD. The germline V and J ends were trimmed by 8 bases and 3 bases, with 12 bases remaining between them. This sample's TCRbeta library carried unique molecular identifier barcodes. TCRdb used MiXCR to reprocess the PCR reads, holding one entry per CDR3 protein. Here the sample spans more than 450,000 distinct CDR3 sequences, approximately 20% being singletons. This specimen belongs to a study of T-cell reconstitution after alpha-beta-depleted transplantation in children.

This clonotype was obtained from a human donor who donated a stem cell graft to a child with acute lymphoblastic leukemia. The rearrangement uses TRBV10-3 and TRBJ2-3, with D maybe TRBD2 (6 bases). Here the sequenced sample was PBMCs from the stem cell graft donor, taken from the stem cell graft. CDR3 in amino acids: CAISTGVTDTQYF. In nucleotides, the CDR3 is TGTGCCATCTCCACGGGAGTGACAGATACGCAGTATTTT.